This TCR beta chain was retrieved from a study of blood T cell repertoires in COVID-19. This CDR3 spans 16 amino acids. Authors' processing steps: Nucleated cell number was recorded as an estimate derived from reference gene primer amplification. TCRdb's copy holds only in-frame clones and misses some; the assay was immunoSEQ multiplex PCR. V, J and clone size were drawn from that table, and D and trimming were deduced from the DNA. This sample yields around 290,000 clones, of which about 93% are seen a single time; 0.95% to 1.2% belongs to the top ten. Recruitment covered about two dozen US areas and drew participants whose ages spanned roughly 18 to 100 years. Cohort placement rested on clinical history that participants reported themselves. Cohort 3 donors were reported recovered after two negative PCRs, clearance, or symptom resolution.

The TCR originated in a woman under 40 who had recovered from COVID-19. What was sequenced was PBMCs or T cells enriched from blood (not recorded which). The V call is TRBV21-1, the J call TRBJ1-4. TRBV21-1 is a pseudogene segment. CDR3 DNA: TGTGCCAGCAGCAAGGAGAGGGAATCAACTAATGAAAAACTGTTTTTT. It codes for CASSKERESTNEKLFF.